This T cell receptor beta chain is drawn from a study of blood T cell repertoires in COVID-19. Study context: Researchers got acute and convalescent COVID-19 samples from the United States, Italy and Spain. T cells, B-cell-depleted T cells, or PBMCs supplied cDNA or gDNA.

Original processing notes: Estimates of nucleated cell counts were drawn from the amplification of reference gene primers. Clones were sequenced by immunoSEQ multiplex PCR, and TCRdb holds only the in-frame ones, with some missing. Clonal size and the V and J genes are those of that table, whereas D and trimming came from the DNA. The data contain some 150,000 clones, around 76% of them singletons. The sample holds a few counts of this clone. V lost 2 bases and J lost 2; bases outside the gene matches: 4. Germline loops: CDR1 SGHRS, CDR2 YFSETQ. The CDR3 spans 15 residues. V usage is TRBV5-1 and J usage is TRBJ2-3, with 8 bases identical to TRBD2. Source material: peripheral blood. The origin of this receptor is a woman in her 70s with acute or convalescent COVID-19. DNA of the CDR3: TGCGCCAGCAGCTTAGCGGGGGCTACCACAGATACGCAGTATTTT. It yields the protein CASSLAGATTDTQYF.